This T cell receptor (beta chain) appears in the sequencing data of a study of T cell responses to AZD1222 COVID-19 vaccine. Regarding the study as a whole: Donor demographics were predominantly white British with a female majority; clonal diversity may be underestimated. Spike-specific TCR repertoires showed rising breadth and depth after two AZD1222 doses. Seropositive at baseline were only six AZD1222 recipients. Repertoire sampling happened only post peak T cell response.

Germline assignment: CDR1 MNHEY and CDR2 SVGAGI. The length of the CDR3 is 15 residues. The ends were cut back, 6 bases at V and 5 bases at J, with 17 bases in the middle. This clone showed up just once. No antigen is known for it. The method was immunoSEQ multiplex PCR; TCRdb's version includes in-frame clones alone and lacks a portion of them. Here the sample spans some 150,000 clones, approximately 94% being singletons. This specimen consisted of peripheral blood, obtained on day 0 of AZD1222 vaccination. The genes are TRBV6-5 and TRBJ2-1, with a weak D call TRBD2 (6 bases). This receptor was taken from an adult in good health. The CDR3 region has the DNA TGTGCCAGCAGCCCGGGAGTCAGTCTTAACAATGAGCAGTTCTTC. Protein: CASSPGVSLNNEQFF.